This entry features one T cell receptor (beta chain) sequence. Its antigen is unidentified. The record originates from a study of cytomegalovirus exposure and HLA in healthy donors. Whole-study context: Approximately 85 million unique TCRs from HLA-typed donors made up an early data release. Whole-study results and caveats: Among the most significant clusters, several appeared linked to common viral pathogens in a later analysis. The dataset shows that most TCR sequences were rare, while some public TCRs occurred in many donors.

The PCR had 60 Vbeta and 13 Jbeta primers. TCRdb keeps only in-frame clones here, not all; method: immunoSEQ multiplex PCR. Here the sample spans approximately 150,000 clones, 84% being singletons. The sequenced material came from PBMCs. The receptor's source is a girl aged 10 to 17 in good health and CMV-seropositive.

Here the CDR3 reads CASSSVTGNEKLFF. CDR3 sequence (DNA): TGTGCCAGCAGCTCAGTGACAGGGAATGAAAAACTGTTTTTT. The chain couples TRBV7-9 to TRBJ1-4; 7 positions match TRBD1. V shed 4 bases, J shed 5 bases, and the junction held 4 bases outside the gene matches. The V gene's germline CDR1 is SEHNR and CDR2 FQNEAQ (reference sequence). There are 14 residues in the CDR3.